This T cell receptor beta chain was identified during a study of cytomegalovirus exposure and HLA in healthy donors. Germline-derived CDR1 and CDR2 are LNHDA and SQIVND (reference sequence). The CDR3 sequence is 18 residues long. V shed 7 bases and J 1 base; nucleotides not matched to a gene: 14. PCR primers comprised 60 Vbeta and 13 Jbeta primers. The protocol was immunoSEQ multiplex PCR, while the TCRdb copy is restricted to in-frame clones and leaves out a portion. The repertoire consists of about 98,000 clones, with roughly three quarters occurring once and the leading ten covering 8.5% to 10%. This clone appeared a single time.

Sequencing used PBMCs. The sequence derives from a male donor in good health and CMV-seropositive. The chain links TRBV19 to TRBJ1-5; 9 bases are a match to TRBD1. CDR3 sequence: CASKQGGQGWRSNQPQHF. In DNA, the CDR3 is TGTGCCAGTAAACAGGGGGGACAGGGTTGGCGAAGCAATCAGCCCCAGCATTTT.